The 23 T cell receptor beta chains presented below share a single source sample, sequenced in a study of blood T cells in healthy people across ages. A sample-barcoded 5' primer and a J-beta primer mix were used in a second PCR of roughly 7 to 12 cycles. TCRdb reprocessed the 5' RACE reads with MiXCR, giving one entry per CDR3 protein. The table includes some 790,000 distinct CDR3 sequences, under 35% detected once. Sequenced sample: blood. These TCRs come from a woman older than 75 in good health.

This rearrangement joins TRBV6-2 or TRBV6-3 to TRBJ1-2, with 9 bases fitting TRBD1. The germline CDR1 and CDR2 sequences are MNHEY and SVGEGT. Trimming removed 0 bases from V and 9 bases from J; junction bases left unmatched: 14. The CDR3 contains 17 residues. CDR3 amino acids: CASSYSKLRGTGYSYTF. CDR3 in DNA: TGTGCCAGCAGTTACTCGAAATTGCGAGGGACAGGGTATAGCTACACCTTC.

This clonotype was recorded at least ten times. The CDR3 loop reads CASSLARTDEQYF. CDR3 DNA sequence: TGCGCCAGCAGCTTGGCCCGGACAGACGAGCAGTACTTC. The V gene is TRBV5-1, the J gene TRBJ2-7, with a tentative D call TRBD1 (6 bases). CDR1 SGHRS and CDR2 YFSETQ come from the germline V gene. Trimming pared 0 bases from V and 5 bases from J, leaving 9 bases between. The CDR3 is 13 amino acids.

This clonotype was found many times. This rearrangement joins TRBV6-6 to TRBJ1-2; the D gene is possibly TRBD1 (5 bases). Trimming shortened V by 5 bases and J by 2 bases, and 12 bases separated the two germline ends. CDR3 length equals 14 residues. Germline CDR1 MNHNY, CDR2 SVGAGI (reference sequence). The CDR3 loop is CASSGAGQNYGYTF. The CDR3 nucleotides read TGTGCCAGCAGTGGGGCAGGGCAGAACTATGGCTACACCTTC.

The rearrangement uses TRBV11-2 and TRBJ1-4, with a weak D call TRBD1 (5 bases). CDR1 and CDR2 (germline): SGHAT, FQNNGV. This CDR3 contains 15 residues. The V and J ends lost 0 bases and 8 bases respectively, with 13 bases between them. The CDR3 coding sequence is TGTGCCAGCAGCTTAGATGGGGGGACGGGAGAAAAACTGTTTTTT. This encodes CASSLDGGTGEKLFF.

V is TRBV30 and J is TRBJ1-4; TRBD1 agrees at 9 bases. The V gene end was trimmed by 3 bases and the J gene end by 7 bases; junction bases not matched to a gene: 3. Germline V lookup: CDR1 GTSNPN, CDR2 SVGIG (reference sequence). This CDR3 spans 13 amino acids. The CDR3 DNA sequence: TGTGCCTGGAGAGACAGGGGGACTGAAAAACTGTTTTTT. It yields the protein CAWRDRGTEKLFF.

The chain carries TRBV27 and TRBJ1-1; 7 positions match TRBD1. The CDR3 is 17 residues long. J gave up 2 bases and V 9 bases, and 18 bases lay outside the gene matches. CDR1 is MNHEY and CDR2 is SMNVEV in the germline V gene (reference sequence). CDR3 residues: CARSKLRLGQANTEAFF. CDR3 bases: TGTGCCAGAAGCAAATTACGCCTAGGACAGGCCAACACTGAAGCTTTCTTT.

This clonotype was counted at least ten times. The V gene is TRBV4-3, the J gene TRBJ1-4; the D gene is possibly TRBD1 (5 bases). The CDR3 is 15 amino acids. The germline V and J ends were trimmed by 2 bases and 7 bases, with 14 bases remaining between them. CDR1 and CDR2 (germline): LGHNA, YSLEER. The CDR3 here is CASSQRVGDGEKLFF. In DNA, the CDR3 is TGCGCCAGCAGCCAACGGGTAGGGGACGGTGAAAAACTGTTTTTT.

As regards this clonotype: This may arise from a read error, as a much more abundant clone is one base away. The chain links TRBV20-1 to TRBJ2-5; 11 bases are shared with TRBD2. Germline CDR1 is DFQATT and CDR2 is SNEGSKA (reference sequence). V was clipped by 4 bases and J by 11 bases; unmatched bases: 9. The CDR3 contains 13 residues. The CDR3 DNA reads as TGCAGTGCTACCGGGACTAGCGGCAATGAGCAGTACTTC. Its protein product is CSATGTSGNEQYF.

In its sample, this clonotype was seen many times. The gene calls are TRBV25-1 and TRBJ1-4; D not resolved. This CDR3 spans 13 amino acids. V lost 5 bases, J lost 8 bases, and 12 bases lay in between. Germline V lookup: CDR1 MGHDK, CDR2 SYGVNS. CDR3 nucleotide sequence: TGTGCCAGCAGTTTTAGCGTACAAGAAAAACTGTTTTTT. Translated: CASSFSVQEKLFF.

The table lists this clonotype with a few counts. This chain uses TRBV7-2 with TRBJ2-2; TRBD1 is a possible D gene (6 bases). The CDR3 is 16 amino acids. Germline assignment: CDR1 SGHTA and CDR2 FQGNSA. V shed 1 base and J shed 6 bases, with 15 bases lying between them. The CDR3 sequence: CASSLELGAIAGELFF. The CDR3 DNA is TGTGCCAGCAGCTTAGAACTGGGGGCGATCGCCGGGGAGCTGTTTTTT.

The CDR3 reads CASSLDRGTGELFF. Written as DNA, the CDR3 is TGTGCCAGCAGTTTGGACAGGGGCACCGGGGAGCTGTTTTTT. The genes are TRBV2 and TRBJ2-2; 9 bases agree with TRBD1. V trimming: 5 bases; J trimming: 4 bases; junction bases outside the gene matches: 2. The CDR3 spans 14 residues. CDR1 and CDR2 from the germline V gene are SNHLY and FYNNEI.

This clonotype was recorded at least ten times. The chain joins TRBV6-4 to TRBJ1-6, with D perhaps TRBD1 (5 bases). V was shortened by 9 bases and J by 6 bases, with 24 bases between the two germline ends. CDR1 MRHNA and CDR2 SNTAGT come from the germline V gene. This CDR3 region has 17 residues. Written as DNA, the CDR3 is TGTGCCAGGATGGCGGAGTTAGGGGTTATTACTAATTCACCCCTCCACTTT. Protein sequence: CARMAELGVITNSPLHF.

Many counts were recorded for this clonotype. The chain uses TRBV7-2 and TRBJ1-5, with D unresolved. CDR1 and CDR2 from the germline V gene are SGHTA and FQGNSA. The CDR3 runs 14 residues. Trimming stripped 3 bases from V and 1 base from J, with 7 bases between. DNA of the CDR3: TGTGCCAGCAGCTTGGGTTTGAGCAATCAGCCCCAGCATTTT. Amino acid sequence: CASSLGLSNQPQHF.

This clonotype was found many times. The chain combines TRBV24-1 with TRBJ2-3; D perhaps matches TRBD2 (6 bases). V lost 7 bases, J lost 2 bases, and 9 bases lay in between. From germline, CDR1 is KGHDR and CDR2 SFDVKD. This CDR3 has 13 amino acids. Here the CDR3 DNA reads TGTGCCACCAGCGGAGGGTCCACAGATACGCAGTATTTT. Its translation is CATSGGSTDTQYF.

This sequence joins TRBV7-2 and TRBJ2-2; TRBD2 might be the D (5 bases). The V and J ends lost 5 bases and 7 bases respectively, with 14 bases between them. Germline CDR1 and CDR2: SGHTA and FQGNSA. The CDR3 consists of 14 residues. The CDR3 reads CASSPRRVYGELFF. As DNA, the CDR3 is TGTGCCAGCAGCCCAAGGCGGGTCTACGGGGAGCTGTTTTTT.

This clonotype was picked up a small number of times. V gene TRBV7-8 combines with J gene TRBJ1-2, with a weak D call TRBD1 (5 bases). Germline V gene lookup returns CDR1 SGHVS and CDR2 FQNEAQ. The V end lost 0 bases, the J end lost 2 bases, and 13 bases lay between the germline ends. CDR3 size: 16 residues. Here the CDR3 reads CASSLAPGLPNYGYTF. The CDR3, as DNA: TGTGCCAGCAGCTTAGCGCCGGGACTCCCGAACTATGGCTACACCTTC.

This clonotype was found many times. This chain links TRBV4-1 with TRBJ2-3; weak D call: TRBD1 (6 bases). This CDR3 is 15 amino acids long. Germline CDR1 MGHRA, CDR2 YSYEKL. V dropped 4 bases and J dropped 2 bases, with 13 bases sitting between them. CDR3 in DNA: TGCGCCAGCAGCCCTTCAGGGGTTTACACAGATACGCAGTATTTT. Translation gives CASSPSGVYTDTQYF.

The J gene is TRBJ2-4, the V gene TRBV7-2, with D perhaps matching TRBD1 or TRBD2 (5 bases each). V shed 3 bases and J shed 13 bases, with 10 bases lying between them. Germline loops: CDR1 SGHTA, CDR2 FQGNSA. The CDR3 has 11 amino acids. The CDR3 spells CASSFTGAQYF. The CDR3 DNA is TGTGCCAGCAGCTTCACCGGGGCGCAGTACTTC.

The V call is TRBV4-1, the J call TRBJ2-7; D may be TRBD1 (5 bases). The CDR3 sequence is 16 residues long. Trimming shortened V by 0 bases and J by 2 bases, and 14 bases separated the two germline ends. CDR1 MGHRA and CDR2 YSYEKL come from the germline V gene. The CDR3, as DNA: TGCGCCAGCAGCCAAGATGTGACAGTTAACACCTACGAGCAGTACTTC. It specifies CASSQDVTVNTYEQYF.

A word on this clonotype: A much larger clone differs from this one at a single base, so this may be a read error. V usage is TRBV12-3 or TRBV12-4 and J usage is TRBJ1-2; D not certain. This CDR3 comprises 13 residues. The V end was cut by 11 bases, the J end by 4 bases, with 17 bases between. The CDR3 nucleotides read TGTGCCGGCACCCCCGACGGAGGCTATGGCTACACCTTC. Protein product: CAGTPDGGYGYTF.

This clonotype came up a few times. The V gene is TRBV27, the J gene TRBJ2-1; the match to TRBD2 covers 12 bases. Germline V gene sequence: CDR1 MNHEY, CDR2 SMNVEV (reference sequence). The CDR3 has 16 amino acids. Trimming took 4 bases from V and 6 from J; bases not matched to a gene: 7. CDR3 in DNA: TGTGCCAGCAGTTCCCCGACTAGCGGGAGCGGCAATGAGCAGTTCTTC. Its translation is CASSSPTSGSGNEQFF.

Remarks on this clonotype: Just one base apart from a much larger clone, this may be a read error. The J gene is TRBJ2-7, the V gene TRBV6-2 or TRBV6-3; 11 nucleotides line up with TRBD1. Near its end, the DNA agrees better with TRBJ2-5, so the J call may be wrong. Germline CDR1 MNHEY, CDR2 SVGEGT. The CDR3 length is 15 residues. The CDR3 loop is CASSADRGQMETQYF. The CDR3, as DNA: TGTGCCAGCAGTGCGGACAGGGGGCAGATGGAGACCCAGTACTTC.

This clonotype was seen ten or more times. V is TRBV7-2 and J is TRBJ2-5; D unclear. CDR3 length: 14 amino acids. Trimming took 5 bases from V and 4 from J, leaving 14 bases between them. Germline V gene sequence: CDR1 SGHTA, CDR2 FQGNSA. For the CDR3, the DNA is TGTGCCAGCAGCACGGTGATTCGGAGAGAGACCCAGTACTTC. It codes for CASSTVIRRETQYF.